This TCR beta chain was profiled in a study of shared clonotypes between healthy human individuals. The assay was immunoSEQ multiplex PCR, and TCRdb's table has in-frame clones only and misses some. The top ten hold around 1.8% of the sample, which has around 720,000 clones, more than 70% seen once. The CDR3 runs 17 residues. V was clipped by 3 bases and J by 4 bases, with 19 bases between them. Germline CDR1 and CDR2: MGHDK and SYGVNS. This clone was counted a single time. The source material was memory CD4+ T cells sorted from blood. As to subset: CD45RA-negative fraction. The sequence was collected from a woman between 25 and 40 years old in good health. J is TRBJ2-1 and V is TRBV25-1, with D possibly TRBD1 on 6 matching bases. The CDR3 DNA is TGTGCCAGCAGTGAGGCAGACCAGGGGTCTTCATACAATGAGCAGTTCTTC. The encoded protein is CASSEADQGSSYNEQFF.